Below, 27 T cell receptor beta chains from the same sample are listed, as sequenced in a study of control samples from healthy donors and cancer patients. The table came from immunoSEQ multiplex PCR; TCRdb's copy has only in-frame clones and leaves some out. The table lists roughly 150,000 clones, 92% of them singletons. The source material was blood. Receptors were obtained from a woman aged 30 to 39 in good health.

This clone was recorded only once. This chain connects TRBV19 to TRBJ1-1; D might be TRBD1 (5 bases). Germline CDR1 reads LNHDA; CDR2 reads SQIVND (reference sequence). With 7 bases removed from V and 0 bases from J, the gap between germline ends came to 9 bases. This CDR3 spans 13 amino acids. CDR3 sequence (DNA): TGTGCCAGTATGGAGGGGATGAACACTGAAGCTTTCTTT. The encoded protein is CASMEGMNTEAFF.

V usage is TRBV4-3 and J usage is TRBJ2-2; D is unresolved. Per the germline V gene, CDR1 is LGHNA and CDR2 is YSLEER. V was trimmed by 4 bases and J by 6 bases, leaving 15 bases between them. CDR3 size: 15 residues. The CDR3 here is CASSRPERGAGELFF. CDR3 coding DNA: TGCGCCAGCAGCCGTCCCGAGAGAGGCGCCGGGGAGCTGTTTTTT.

The rearrangement links TRBV29-1 to TRBJ2-7; 7 bases map to TRBD1. V shed 0 bases and J 3 bases; nucleotides not matched to a gene: 8. The CDR3 is 15 residues long. In germline, CDR1 is SQVTM, CDR2 ANQGSEA. CDR3 residues: CSVEELGGEGYEQYF. The CDR3 bases are TGCAGCGTTGAAGAGTTAGGGGGCGAGGGCTACGAGCAGTACTTC.

V usage is TRBV19 and J usage is TRBJ2-7, with TRBD2 as a possible D gene (6 bases). Looked up from germline, CDR1 is LNHDA and CDR2 is SQIVND (reference sequence). This CDR3 spans 14 amino acids. Trimming removed 5 bases from V and 2 bases from J, with 13 bases in between. The CDR3 here is CASSSTGGPYEQYF. CDR3 bases: TGTGCCAGTAGTTCAACCGGGGGTCCCTACGAGCAGTACTTC.

The rearrangement uses TRBV11-2 and TRBJ2-1; 7 bases align to TRBD2. The CDR3 extends over 13 amino acids. The V gene's germline CDR1 is SGHAT and CDR2 FQNNGV. J was trimmed by 7 bases and V by 0 bases; bases with no gene match: 0. CDR3 nucleotides: TGTGCCAGCAGCTTAGAGCGGGGGAATGAGCAGTTCTTC. Translating it yields CASSLERGNEQFF.

The V call is TRBV19, the J call TRBJ2-3, with TRBD2 matching 12 bases. The CDR3 is 16 residues long. J gave up 3 bases and V 6 bases, and 7 bases lay outside the gene matches. Germline V gene sequence: CDR1 LNHDA, CDR2 SQIVND (reference sequence). The CDR3 region has the DNA TGTGCCAGTAGCCCAAGACTAGCGGGAGAGACAGATACGCAGTATTTT. Its protein is CASSPRLAGETDTQYF.

The V and J genes are TRBV5-6 and TRBJ2-2; D is ambiguous. The length of the CDR3 is 12 residues. With 5 bases removed from V and 5 bases from J, the gap between germline ends came to 7 bases. Germline lookup yields CDR1 SGHDT and CDR2 YYEEEE. The CDR3 reads CASSPETGELFF. As DNA, the CDR3 is TGTGCCAGCAGTCCAGAAACCGGGGAGCTGTTTTTT.

The chain joins TRBV6-4 to TRBJ2-2; D is perhaps TRBD1 (5 bases). CDR3 length: 14 amino acids. Trimming pared 6 bases from V and 7 bases from J, leaving 15 bases between. Germline V gene lookup returns CDR1 MRHNA and CDR2 SNTAGT. CDR3 region: CASSQEGDDGELFF. CDR3 coding DNA: TGTGCCAGCAGCCAGGAAGGGGATGACGGGGAGCTGTTTTTT.

V gene TRBV9 combines with J gene TRBJ1-1; D is possibly TRBD1 (6 bases). The CDR3 extends over 13 amino acids. Germline V gene data show CDR1 as SGDLS and CDR2 as YYNGEE. Trimming took 1 base from V and 4 from J, leaving 8 bases between them. CDR3 bases: TGTGCCAGCAGCGTAACAGGGCGCACTGAAGCTTTCTTT. Its protein is CASSVTGRTEAFF.

The V gene is TRBV7-9, the J gene TRBJ2-7; D perhaps matches TRBD2 (6 bases). Germline V lookup: CDR1 SEHNR, CDR2 FQNEAQ (reference sequence). This CDR3 contains 15 residues. The V end lost 4 bases, the J end lost 5 bases, and 18 bases lay between the germline ends. CDR3: CASSSVIRPGDEQYF. DNA for the CDR3: TGTGCCAGCAGCTCCGTAATCAGACCGGGGGACGAGCAGTACTTC.

The rearrangement joins TRBV5-8 to TRBJ2-7, with 8 positions matching TRBD1. The J segment lost 4 bases and the V segment lost 1 base, leaving 10 bases of the junction unmatched. Per germline, CDR1 SGHTS and CDR2 YDEGEE. The length of the CDR3 is 16 residues. CDR3 in DNA: TGTGCCAGCAGCTTGTCTCTCGGCAGGGGGCAATACGAGCAGTACTTC. Translating gives CASSLSLGRGQYEQYF.

The chain combines TRBV28 with TRBJ2-1; 7 bases are a match to TRBD1. Germline trimming cut 6 bases from V and 7 bases from J; bases unmatched to any gene: 12. CDR3 length: 15 amino acids. From germline, CDR1 is MDHEN and CDR2 SYDVKM. CDR3 residues: CASSYQQGIVNEQFF. The CDR3 nucleotides read TGTGCCAGCAGCTACCAACAGGGGATTGTAAATGAGCAGTTCTTC.

The rearrangement joins TRBV27 to TRBJ2-2, with 8 nucleotides matching TRBD1. Unmatched junction bases numbered 0, after V lost 0 bases and J lost 6 bases. The CDR3 is made up of 14 amino acids. Germline-derived CDR1 and CDR2 are MNHEY and SMNVEV (reference sequence). CDR3 sequence: CASSLSRGPGELFF. CDR3 sequence (DNA): TGTGCCAGCAGTTTATCCAGGGGGCCCGGGGAGCTGTTTTTT.

The chain has TRBV4-1 and TRBJ2-7; 7 bases agree with TRBD1. V lost 1 base and J lost 6; bases outside the gene matches: 6. Germline CDR1 reads MGHRA; CDR2 reads YSYEKL. The CDR3 totals 14 residues. CDR3 amino acids: CASSQGDRAPEQYF. The CDR3 DNA follows: TGCGCCAGCAGCCAAGGTGACAGGGCCCCCGAGCAGTACTTC.

The V gene is TRBV24-1, the J gene TRBJ2-1, with 12 bases aligning to TRBD1. Germline loops: CDR1 KGHDR, CDR2 SFDVKD. V trimming: 2 bases; J trimming: 2 bases; junction bases outside the gene matches: 3. There are 17 residues in the CDR3. In DNA form, the CDR3 reads TGTGCCACCAGTGATTCGGGACAGGGGGCGACCTACAATGAGCAGTTCTTC. This codes for CATSDSGQGATYNEQFF.

This clone was recorded once. V usage is TRBV29-1 and J usage is TRBJ1-2; D perhaps matches TRBD1 (5 bases). CDR1 and CDR2 from the germline V gene are SQVTM and ANQGSEA. V dropped 7 bases and J dropped 5 bases, with 17 bases sitting between them. There are 13 residues in the CDR3. CDR3 protein: CSERRGGTYGYTF. For the CDR3, the DNA is TGCAGCGAACGGCGTGGAGGGACGTATGGCTACACCTTC.

In DNA form, the CDR3 reads TGCAGTGCTAGTGGATGGGACAGGGACAGTGAGCAGTTCTTC. Protein product: CSASGWDRDSEQFF. The rearrangement uses TRBV20-1 and TRBJ2-1; 9 bases map to TRBD1. The CDR3 contains 14 residues. Germline CDR1 is DFQATT and CDR2 is SNEGSKA (reference sequence). The V and J ends lost 3 bases and 9 bases, in that order; junction bases with no gene match: 9.

This clone was observed a single time. This chain uses TRBV7-2 with TRBJ2-7; unclear D gene. V lost 2 bases to trimming and J lost 4 bases, with 9 bases between them. The CDR3 runs 13 residues. Germline values: CDR1 SGHTA, CDR2 FQGNSA. The CDR3 DNA is TGTGCCAGCAGCTTAAATAGCATATACGAGCAGTACTTC. It codes for CASSLNSIYEQYF. The whole variable domain, remainder taken from reference TRBV7-2 and TRBJ2-7, is GAGVSQSPSNKVTEKGKDVELRCDPISGHTALYWYRQSLGQGLEFLIYFQGNSAPDKSGLPSDRFSAERTGGSVSTLTIQRTQQEDSAVYLCASSLNSIYEQYFGPGTRLTVT.

In this sample, this clone turned up a few times. The J gene is TRBJ1-1, the V gene TRBV6-5, with D uncertain. CDR3 size: 12 residues. Germline V gene lookup returns CDR1 MNHEY and CDR2 SVGAGI. CDR3 residues: CAVFWYGTEAFF. The CDR3 DNA follows: TGTGCAGTTTTCTGGTACGGCACTGAAGCTTTCTTT.

The chain links TRBV4-1 to TRBJ1-3; unclear D gene. The CDR3 extends over 15 amino acids. The V and J ends lost 1 base and 1 base respectively, with 8 bases between them. Germline assignment: CDR1 MGHRA and CDR2 YSYEKL. This CDR3 reads CASSQAKGSGNTIYF. The CDR3 DNA reads TGCGCCAGCAGCCAAGCAAAAGGGTCTGGAAACACCATATATTTT.

CDR3 bases: TGTGCCAGCAGCCTACCGGCCGCGGACACTGAAGCTTTCTTT. Translation gives CASSLPAADTEAFF. The V call is TRBV7-2, the J call TRBJ1-1; D call uncertain. Germline lookup yields CDR1 SGHTA and CDR2 FQGNSA. The V gene lost 5 bases and the J gene lost 3 bases, with 13 bases spanning the gap. CDR3 length equals 14 residues.

V usage is TRBV3-1 (or the pseudogene TRBV3-2) and J usage is TRBJ2-3; 8 nucleotides align to TRBD1. Germline trimming cut 0 bases from V and 5 bases from J; bases unmatched to any gene: 4. The CDR3 sequence is 15 residues long. Germline V gene lookup returns CDR1 LGHDT and CDR2 YNNKEL (reference sequence). CDR3 loop: CASSQDRTGLDTQYF. The CDR3 bases are TGTGCCAGCAGCCAAGATCGGACAGGGCTAGATACGCAGTATTTT.

This chain joins TRBV11-3 and TRBJ1-1, with D hard to call. The V gene's germline CDR1 is SGHNT and CDR2 YENEEA. V lost 5 bases and J lost 2, with 9 bases in between. The CDR3 spans 13 residues. This CDR3 is CASSHYSNTEAFF. The CDR3 coding sequence is TGTGCCAGCAGCCACTACAGTAACACTGAAGCTTTCTTT.

The gene calls are TRBV30 and TRBJ2-3; D remains ambiguous. Germline values: CDR1 GTSNPN, CDR2 SVGIG (reference sequence). This CDR3 has 13 amino acids. V shed 7 bases and J shed 3 bases, with 14 bases lying between them. The CDR3 nucleotides read TGTGCCTTCGCCCTCCAACTGACAGATACGCAGTATTTT. Protein: CAFALQLTDTQYF.

This chain uses TRBV18 with TRBJ2-7; D might be TRBD1 (6 bases). Germline V gene lookup returns CDR1 KGHSH and CDR2 LQKENI. V was pared by 3 bases and J by 5 bases, with 17 bases between. This CDR3 spans 15 amino acids. The CDR3 bases are TGTGCCAGCTCACCTCCGGTGGACAGCCGCAACGAGCAGTACTTC. This gives the protein CASSPPVDSRNEQYF.

The chain uses TRBV18 and TRBJ2-6; possibly TRBD1 for D (6 bases). In germline, CDR1 is KGHSH, CDR2 LQKENI. The CDR3 is 18 residues long. V lost 3 bases and J lost 0, with 15 bases in between. CDR3 coding DNA: TGTGCCAGCTCACCTTCACAGGGTAGGATCTCTGGGGCCAACGTCCTGACTTTC. Translated: CASSPSQGRISGANVLTF. The whole variable domain, filled in from reference TRBV18 and TRBJ2-6, reads NAGVMQNPRHLVRRRGQEARLRCSPMKGHSHVYWYRQLPEEGLKFMVYLQKENIIDESGMPKERFSAEFPKEGPSILRIQQVVRGDSAAYFCASSPSQGRISGANVLTFGAGSRLTVL.

The genes are TRBV7-8 and TRBJ1-2; no firm D call. Trimming removed 1 base at V and 4 bases at J, with 10 bases between. This CDR3 contains 14 residues. Germline loops: CDR1 SGHVS, CDR2 FQNEAQ. The CDR3 loop reads CASSLDGGFYGYTF. CDR3 bases: TGTGCCAGCAGCTTAGACGGCGGTTTCTATGGCTACACCTTC. Combining the CDR3 with reference TRBV7-8 and TRBJ1-2 gives the whole variable domain GAGVSQSPRYKVAKRGQDVALRCDPISGHVSLFWYQQALGQGPEFLTYFQNEAQLDKSGLPSDRFFAERPEGSVSTLKIQRTQQEDSAVYLCASSLDGGFYGYTFGSGTRLTVV.